Listed below are T cell receptor beta chains from one sample, sequenced in a study of spatial heterogeneity in lung cancer. Each CDR3 protein is one row after TCRdb ran MiXCR on the 5' RACE reads. The table shows tens of thousands of distinct CDR3 sequences, with 7% to 10% occurring only once. The material sequenced was PBMCs, taken at surgery. These receptors were taken from a female donor with early-stage non-small cell lung cancer. Both conserved end residues are part of each CDR3. Fields, in order: clone size, D gene, V gene, J gene, CDR3 DNA, CDR3 protein. D genes are given only for firm matches. A clone size is listed for some rows: how often the clone was seen (once, few, many), or a class if it is expanded.

clone_size: many; d_call: -; v_call: TRBV5-1; j_call: TRBJ1-4; cdr3_nt: TGCGCCAGCAGCTTGGTGGTCGGACCAACAACTAATGAAAAACTGTTTTTT; cdr3_aa: CASSLVVGPTTNEKLFF
clone_size: few; d_call: -; v_call: TRBV20-1; j_call: TRBJ2-3; cdr3_nt: TGCAGAGCCCTCGGGCTTCGCGGGCCCACAGATACGCAGTATTTT; cdr3_aa: CRALGLRGPTDTQYF
clone_size: many; d_call: -; v_call: TRBV7-9; j_call: TRBJ2-7; cdr3_nt: TGTGCCAGCAGCCCGGGACCCTCCTACGAGCAGTACTTC; cdr3_aa: CASSPGPSYEQYF
clone_size: once; d_call: TRBD2; v_call: TRBV7-7; j_call: TRBJ2-5; cdr3_nt: TGTGCTAGCAGCGCAGCGGGAAAGAGGACCCAGTACTTC; cdr3_aa: CASSAAGKRTQYF
clone_size: -; d_call: TRBD1; v_call: TRBV4-1; j_call: TRBJ1-1; cdr3_nt: TGCGCCAGCAGCCAAGAACAGGGGTGGACTGAAGCTTTCTTT; cdr3_aa: CASSQEQGWTEAFF
clone_size: few; d_call: TRBD2; v_call: TRBV7-8; j_call: TRBJ2-1; cdr3_nt: TGTGCCAGCAGCTTAAATCTAGCGGGGCTCAATGAGCAGTTCTTC; cdr3_aa: CASSLNLAGLNEQFF
clone_size: -; d_call: TRBD1; v_call: TRBV7-2; j_call: TRBJ1-3; cdr3_nt: TGTGCCAGCAGGTTTAACAGGGGCTCTGGAAACACCATATATTTT; cdr3_aa: CASRFNRGSGNTIYF
clone_size: few; d_call: -; v_call: TRBV5-1; j_call: TRBJ1-4; cdr3_nt: TGCGCCAGCAGCTTGGAGGGACGGACCCATGAAAAACTGTTTTTT; cdr3_aa: CASSLEGRTHEKLFF
clone_size: -; d_call: -; v_call: TRBV7-2; j_call: TRBJ1-1; cdr3_nt: TGTGCCAGCAGCGTCCAGGGGCGTAGCACTGAAGCTTTCTTT; cdr3_aa: CASSVQGRSTEAFF
clone_size: many; d_call: TRBD2; v_call: TRBV20-1; j_call: TRBJ2-2; cdr3_nt: TGCAGTGCCCTGCTAGCGGGAGCAGACGGGGAGCTGTTTTTT; cdr3_aa: CSALLAGADGELFF
clone_size: -; d_call: TRBD2; v_call: TRBV7-9; j_call: TRBJ2-3; cdr3_nt: TGTGCCAGCAGCCGGGGACTAGCGGGAGATTCTTCCCTAGATACGCAGTATTTT; cdr3_aa: CASSRGLAGDSSLDTQYF
clone_size: -; d_call: -; v_call: TRBV13; j_call: TRBJ2-3; cdr3_nt: TGTGCCAGCAGCTCTTCAGGGTGGCAGGCGCCCATGGATACGCAGTATTTT; cdr3_aa: CASSSSGWQAPMDTQYF
clone_size: -; d_call: -; v_call: TRBV19; j_call: TRBJ2-2; cdr3_nt: TGTGCCAGTAGTATAGCTAACACCGGGGAGCTGTTTTTT; cdr3_aa: CASSIANTGELFF
clone_size: -; d_call: -; v_call: TRBV12-3/TRBV12-4; j_call: TRBJ2-6; cdr3_nt: TGTGCCAGCAGTCTCGGGGCGGGGGCCAACGTCCTGACTTTC; cdr3_aa: CASSLGAGANVLTF
clone_size: -; d_call: -; v_call: TRBV12-5; j_call: TRBJ1-5; cdr3_nt: TGTGCTAGTGGTTTGGGGGGTTCGGCCCAGCATTTT; cdr3_aa: CASGLGGSAQHF
clone_size: few; d_call: TRBD2; v_call: TRBV20-1; j_call: TRBJ2-1; cdr3_nt: TGCAGTGCTAGAGATCCATGGAAAGCGGGGGCGGTTGAGCAGTTCTTC; cdr3_aa: CSARDPWKAGAVEQFF
clone_size: -; d_call: TRBD2; v_call: TRBV10-2; j_call: TRBJ2-1; cdr3_nt: TGCGCCAGCAGGCGGGGGGGCCTCCCAAATGAGCAGTTCTTC; cdr3_aa: CASRRGGLPNEQFF
clone_size: many; d_call: TRBD1; v_call: TRBV24-1; j_call: TRBJ2-1; cdr3_nt: TGTGCCACCAGTGATTCCGGGACAGCCTACAATGAGCAGTTCTTC; cdr3_aa: CATSDSGTAYNEQFF
clone_size: -; d_call: TRBD1; v_call: TRBV6-4; j_call: TRBJ2-2; cdr3_nt: TGTGCCAGCAGTGTGACAGGGGGCGCCGGGGAGCTGTTTTTT; cdr3_aa: CASSVTGGAGELFF
clone_size: many; d_call: TRBD2; v_call: TRBV27; j_call: TRBJ2-3; cdr3_nt: TGTGCCAGCAGTTTATTAGCGGGGGAGTTGGCAGATACGCAGTATTTT; cdr3_aa: CASSLLAGELADTQYF
clone_size: -; d_call: -; v_call: TRBV5-4; j_call: TRBJ2-5; cdr3_nt: TGTGCCAGCAGCTTTAAGAGGCAGTACCAAGAGACCCAGTACTTC; cdr3_aa: CASSFKRQYQETQYF
clone_size: few; d_call: TRBD2; v_call: TRBV12-3/TRBV12-4; j_call: TRBJ2-1; cdr3_nt: TGTGCCACCTCACTAGCGGGAGTAGGAAATGAGCAGTTCTTC; cdr3_aa: CATSLAGVGNEQFF
clone_size: -; d_call: -; v_call: TRBV29-1; j_call: TRBJ1-1; cdr3_nt: TGCAGCGTTGGCCCCGGCCAGGGCACTGAAGCTTTCTTT; cdr3_aa: CSVGPGQGTEAFF